Listed here are 19 T cell receptor beta chains from one sample, sequenced in a study of identical twins. MiXCR was run by TCRdb on the 5' RACE reads, yielding one entry per CDR3 protein. The sample lists 500,000 to 650,000 distinct CDR3 sequences; roughly 7.1% were seen once. Another study also made use of these data, one on yellow fever vaccine responses in identical twins.

Sample: PBMCs. The receptor source for this set is a woman under 30 in good health.

The V gene is TRBV24-1, the J gene TRBJ2-3; 9 nucleotides line up with TRBD1. Germline CDR1 is KGHDR and CDR2 is SFDVKD. This CDR3 contains 17 residues. Unmatched junction bases numbered 12, after V lost 5 bases and J lost 4 bases. DNA for the CDR3: TGTGCCACCAGTGCCCTCCCGGGACAGGGACATTCAGATACGCAGTATTTT. Translating gives CATSALPGQGHSDTQYF.

The chain employs TRBV7-3 and TRBJ1-2; 8 bases fit TRBD1. The CDR3 runs 13 residues. Germline assignment: CDR1 SGHTA and CDR2 FQGTGA. The V and J ends lost 5 bases and 7 bases, in that order; junction bases with no gene match: 6. CDR3 nucleotide sequence: TGTGCCAGCAGCCCCGCAGGGGGCTCTGGCTACACCTTC. It translates to CASSPAGGSGYTF.

This clonotype came up a few times. V gene TRBV7-2 combines with J gene TRBJ1-4; D is perhaps TRBD1 (5 bases). The length of the CDR3 is 14 residues. The V gene's germline CDR1 is SGHTA and CDR2 FQGNSA. Deletions cut 2 bases from V and 8 bases from J, with 12 bases between. CDR3 nucleotides: TGTGCCAGCAGCTTACAGGGCCTGAGGGAAAAACTGTTTTTT. This gives the protein CASSLQGLREKLFF.

The J gene is TRBJ2-3, the V gene TRBV5-1, with D possibly TRBD2 on 6 matching bases. This CDR3 has 18 amino acids. Germline V gene sequence: CDR1 SGHRS, CDR2 YFSETQ. With 2 bases removed from V and 2 bases from J, the gap between germline ends came to 21 bases. CDR3 amino acids: CASSFSWGLPGATDTQYF. CDR3 bases: TGCGCCAGCAGCTTCTCGTGGGGTCTTCCGGGAGCCACAGATACGCAGTATTTT.

Ten or more counts support this clonotype. This chain connects TRBV15 to TRBJ2-1; D is perhaps TRBD1 (5 bases). Trimming stripped 0 bases from V and 4 bases from J, with 10 bases between. CDR1 is LNHNV, CDR2 YYDKDF, per germline (reference sequence). There are 15 residues in the CDR3. This chain's CDR3 is CATSRDGASYNEQFF. CDR3 coding DNA: TGTGCCACCAGCAGAGATGGGGCCTCTTACAATGAGCAGTTCTTC.

The rearrangement links TRBV21-1 to TRBJ2-1; the table calls TRBD2, which could not be checked here. TRBV21-1 is a pseudogene segment. The CDR3 extends over 19 amino acids. The CDR3 reads CASSTRGGTSGRDYNEQFF. The CDR3 region has the DNA TGTGCCAGCAGCACGAGGGGGGGGACTAGCGGGAGGGACTACAATGAGCAGTTCTTC.

This clonotype was found many times. The rearrangement joins TRBV7-8 to TRBJ2-1; TRBD2 aligns across 8 bases. Trimming took 5 bases from V and 5 from J; bases not matched to a gene: 5. This CDR3 has 14 residues. Per the germline V gene, CDR1 is SGHVS and CDR2 is FQNEAQ. This CDR3 reads CASSRLAGHNEQFF. CDR3 sequence (DNA): TGTGCCAGCAGCCGTTTAGCGGGACACAATGAGCAGTTCTTC.

This clonotype appeared a few times. The chain uses TRBV6-5 and TRBJ2-3; D gene ambiguous. The V and J ends lost 2 bases and 4 bases respectively, with 7 bases between them. The CDR3 length is 13 residues. Germline values: CDR1 MNHEY, CDR2 SVGAGI. In nucleotides, the CDR3 is TGTGCCAGCAGTTACACTGCGGCAGATACGCAGTATTTT. Translated: CASSYTAADTQYF.

As to this clonotype: The junction does not match germline at one end; this may be a read error. The chain uses TRBV4-1 and TRBJ2-1; D remains ambiguous. Germline V gene lookup returns CDR1 MGHRA and CDR2 YSYEKL. The CDR3 runs to 17 residues. DNA of the CDR3: TGCACCAGCAGCCAAGAGCACGCGGTCTACTCCTACAATGAGCAGTTCTTC. This sequence encodes CTSSQEHAVYSYNEQFF.

This clonotype was recorded many times. The V and J genes are TRBV6-1 and TRBJ1-1, with 9 bases lining up with TRBD1. The length of the CDR3 is 14 residues. Losses at the gene ends were 8 bases for V and 5 bases for J; bases not matched to a gene: 9. Per the germline V gene, CDR1 is MNHNS and CDR2 is SASEGT. The CDR3 loop is CASQRRDRVTEAFF. CDR3 nucleotide sequence: TGTGCCAGCCAACGTCGGGACAGGGTGACTGAAGCTTTCTTT.

The rearrangement joins TRBV5-1 to TRBJ2-2, with 8 bases that match TRBD2. The CDR3 totals 15 residues. CDR1 is SGHRS and CDR2 is YFSETQ in the germline V gene. The junction had 4 bases not matched to a gene; V was cut back by 6 bases and J by 0 bases. CDR3 sequence: CASTGGLANTGELFF. CDR3 nucleotides: TGCGCCAGCACGGGGGGACTAGCGAACACCGGGGAGCTGTTTTTT.

This clonotype was detected many times. The chain carries TRBV5-1 and TRBJ2-7, with 10 nucleotides matching TRBD2. The CDR3 totals 15 residues. Germline V gene data show CDR1 as SGHRS and CDR2 as YFSETQ. Trimming cost V 5 bases and J 5 bases; bases outside gene matches: 10. DNA of the CDR3: TGCGCCAGCAGGCTCAGGGGACTAGCGTCGCACGAGCAGTACTTC. Translation: CASRLRGLASHEQYF.

This clonotype was recorded a few times. The chain carries TRBV20-1 and TRBJ2-5, with D possibly being TRBD1 (6 bases). CDR1 is DFQATT, CDR2 SNEGSKA, per germline (reference sequence). Trimming shortened V by 6 bases and J by 5 bases, and 16 bases separated the two germline ends. The CDR3 contains 13 residues. The chain's CDR3 is CSAPRGGLETQYF. In DNA form, the CDR3 reads TGCAGTGCCCCAAGAGGGGGTTTGGAGACCCAGTACTTC.

This CDR3 reads CSARGSGRPANTGELFF. The CDR3 nucleotides read TGCAGTGCTAGGGGATCGGGACGACCAGCGAACACCGGGGAGCTGTTTTTT. The chain joins TRBV20-1 to TRBJ2-2; D might be TRBD1 or TRBD2, each matching 5 bases. Germline CDR1 is DFQATT and CDR2 is SNEGSKA (reference sequence). The V gene lost 3 bases and the J gene lost 0 bases, with 17 bases spanning the gap. CDR3 length equals 17 residues.

The J gene is TRBJ2-7, the V gene TRBV7-9, with 9 bases identical to TRBD2. Germline CDR1 is SEHNR and CDR2 is FQNEAQ (reference sequence). The CDR3 extends over 17 amino acids. The junction had 10 bases not matched to a gene; V was cut back by 1 base and J by 3 bases. The CDR3 bases are TGTGCCAGCAGCTTAGGGGCGGGGCTAGCGGGACTCTACGAGCAGTACTTC. Encoded protein: CASSLGAGLAGLYEQYF.

This clonotype was seen more than once but under ten times. The J gene is TRBJ2-3, the V gene TRBV5-1; possible D gene TRBD2, 5 bases. Deletions cut 4 bases from V and 2 bases from J, with 17 bases between. The CDR3 has 16 amino acids. Per the germline V gene, CDR1 is SGHRS and CDR2 is YFSETQ. This CDR3 is CASSPPSPGNTDTQYF. CDR3 in DNA: TGCGCCAGCAGCCCTCCGTCTCCCGGGAACACAGATACGCAGTATTTT.

This clonotype was seen ten or more times. The genes are TRBV18 and TRBJ1-1; unclear D gene. V gave up 3 bases and J gave up 1 base, with 9 bases separating them. Per the germline V gene, CDR1 is KGHSH and CDR2 is LQKENI. There are 14 residues in the CDR3. CDR3 sequence reads: CASSPGYENTEAFF. CDR3 nucleotides: TGTGCCAGCTCACCTGGATACGAGAACACTGAAGCTTTCTTT.

The table lists this clonotype with many counts. This rearrangement joins TRBV12-3 or TRBV12-4 to TRBJ2-3, with D possibly matching TRBD1 (6 bases). Trimming took 7 bases from V and 4 from J, leaving 9 bases between them. The CDR3 runs 12 residues. CDR3: CASKGDSDTQYF. The CDR3 region has the DNA TGTGCCAGCAAGGGGGATTCAGATACGCAGTATTTT.

This clonotype was detected a few times. This chain's CDR3 is CASSYTRGGFAETQYF. The DNA for the CDR3 is TGTGCCAGCAGTTACACCCGGGGGGGCTTCGCAGAGACCCAGTACTTC. The chain combines TRBV6-2 or TRBV6-3 with TRBJ2-5, with 8 bases fitting TRBD2. The CDR3 sequence is 16 residues long. The trim removed 2 bases at V and 4 bases at J, leaving 9 bases unmatched. CDR1 and CDR2 (germline): MNHEY, SVGEGT.